A single sample is the source of the 32 T cell receptor beta chains below, sequenced in a study of blood T cells in healthy people across ages. PCR was performed a second time for roughly 7 to 12 cycles using a sample-barcoded 5' primer and a J-beta primer mix. TCRdb re-analysed the 5' RACE reads in MiXCR, keeping a single row per CDR3 protein. This table has roughly 800,000 distinct CDR3 sequences, roughly 53% appearing once. Input material: blood. All receptors derive from a man older than 75 in good health.

The chain has TRBV9 and TRBJ2-3; TRBD2 might be the D (5 bases). This CDR3 is built from 15 residues. Germline CDR1 is SGDLS and CDR2 is YYNGEE. Trimming cost V 0 bases and J 1 base, with 9 bases left between them. The CDR3 loop is CASSVGSEGTDTQYF. In DNA, the CDR3 is TGTGCCAGCAGCGTAGGATCGGAGGGCACAGATACGCAGTATTTT.

With respect to this clonotype: An end of the junction differs from the germline gene, which may be a read error. V gene TRBV7-9 combines with J gene TRBJ2-1; D might be TRBD2 (6 bases). Germline V gives CDR1 SEHNR, CDR2 FQNEAQ (reference sequence). The CDR3 covers 16 residues. The CDR3 bases are TGCGCCAGCAGCCTATCCACGGGGGTCTCCTACAATGAGCAGTTCTTC. Translating it yields CASSLSTGVSYNEQFF.

The rearrangement links TRBV5-1 to TRBJ2-7; no firm D call. The end of the DNA is better explained by TRBJ2-4, so the J call may be wrong. The CDR3 totals 13 residues. CDR1 and CDR2 (germline): SGHRS, YFSETQ. In DNA, the CDR3 is TGCGCCAGCAGCTTGGCCACGAAAAACATTCAGTACTTC. This translates into CASSLATKNIQYF.

The V and J genes are TRBV4-2 and TRBJ2-3, with 9 bases lining up with TRBD2. The length of the CDR3 is 17 residues. Germline V CDR1 and CDR2: LGHNA, YNFKEQ. The V segment lost 1 base and the J segment 2 bases; nucleotides outside the gene matches: 7. The CDR3 is CASSQASTSGHTDTQYF. For the CDR3, the DNA is TGTGCCAGCAGCCAAGCGTCGACTAGCGGCCACACAGATACGCAGTATTTT.

This clonotype has more than one count but fewer than ten. This chain links TRBV5-1 with TRBJ2-5, with 11 bases lining up with TRBD2. This CDR3 region has 16 residues. CDR1 SGHRS and CDR2 YFSETQ come from the germline V gene. V shed 5 bases and J 11 bases; nucleotides not matched to a gene: 17. The CDR3 region has the DNA TGCGCCAGCAGTCCGGTCCTAGCGGGAGGTGACAATGAGCAGTACTTC. Translation: CASSPVLAGGDNEQYF.

This clonotype was seen a handful of times. V is TRBV3-1 and J is TRBJ2-7; possibly TRBD1 or TRBD2 for D (5 bases each). V shed 3 bases and J shed 3 bases, with 9 bases lying between them. This CDR3 contains 13 residues. The germline gives CDR1 LGHDT, CDR2 YNNKEL (reference sequence). DNA of the CDR3: TGTGCCAGCAGCCATGGGGGTGGCTACGAGCAGTACTTC. Encoded protein: CASSHGGGYEQYF.

This chain connects TRBV11-2 to TRBJ1-2; D ambiguous. Germline values: CDR1 SGHAT, CDR2 FQNNGV. V lost 0 bases, J lost 4 bases, and 12 bases lay in between. This CDR3 spans 15 amino acids. This CDR3 reads CASSLDLVTGYGYTF. DNA of the CDR3: TGTGCCAGCAGCTTAGATCTTGTCACCGGCTATGGCTACACCTTC.

This clonotype was counted once. V is TRBV5-1 and J is TRBJ2-1, with 9 bases identical to TRBD2. This CDR3 has 16 amino acids. Germline V CDR1 and CDR2: SGHRS, YFSETQ. V trimming: 3 bases; J trimming: 8 bases; junction bases outside the gene matches: 12. The CDR3 sequence is CASSSPLAGWAHEQFF. The DNA for the CDR3 is TGCGCCAGCAGCTCCCCCCTAGCGGGGTGGGCCCATGAGCAGTTCTTC.

This clonotype was seen a handful of times. The rearrangement joins TRBV5-1 to TRBJ2-3, with 11 bases identical to TRBD1. In germline, CDR1 is SGHRS, CDR2 YFSETQ. The CDR3 extends over 17 amino acids. J was trimmed by 4 bases and V by 4 bases; bases with no gene match: 11. The CDR3 here is CASSQVRTGGLADTQYF. The DNA for the CDR3 is TGCGCCAGCAGCCAAGTACGGACAGGGGGCTTGGCAGATACGCAGTATTTT.

The gene calls are TRBV20-1 and TRBJ1-2; 8 bases are shared with TRBD1. The CDR3 totals 13 residues. The V gene's germline CDR1 is DFQATT and CDR2 SNEGSKA (reference sequence). The J segment lost 6 bases and the V segment lost 4 bases, leaving 7 bases of the junction unmatched. Here the CDR3 reads CSAIGQGTHGYTF. DNA of the CDR3: TGCAGTGCTATCGGACAGGGTACCCATGGCTACACCTTC.

The V gene is TRBV7-6, the J gene TRBJ2-5; 7 bases are a match to TRBD2. Judging by the DNA end, TRBJ2-7 fits better; the J call may be wrong. Germline loops: CDR1 SGHVS, CDR2 FNYEAQ. The CDR3 has 15 amino acids. CDR3 amino acids: CASSSPLPGGNEQYF. In DNA form, the CDR3 reads TGTGCCAGCAGCTCACCGTTACCGGGGGGAAACGAGCAGTACTTC.

The table lists this clonotype with a few counts. The rearrangement uses TRBV7-9 and TRBJ2-3; D may match TRBD1 or TRBD2 (5 bases each). V was clipped by 2 bases and J by 5 bases, with 17 bases between them. Germline V gene sequence: CDR1 SEHNR, CDR2 FQNEAQ (reference sequence). This CDR3 spans 16 amino acids. The chain's CDR3 is CASSLNSGPWGDTQYF. The CDR3 coding sequence is TGTGCCAGCAGCTTAAATTCGGGACCCTGGGGAGATACGCAGTATTTT.

The chain carries TRBV20-1 and TRBJ1-2; possible D gene TRBD1, 6 bases. The CDR3 sequence is 13 residues long. The V and J ends lost 3 bases and 2 bases respectively, with 10 bases between them. From germline, CDR1 is DFQATT and CDR2 SNEGSKA (reference sequence). DNA for the CDR3: TGCAGTGCTAGCCCGACAGGCAACTATGGCTACACCTTC. Protein product: CSASPTGNYGYTF.

The chain combines TRBV3-1 with TRBJ2-7; D ambiguous. Between the trimmed V and J ends, which lost 4 bases and 3 bases, there was a span of 13 bases. The length of the CDR3 is 14 residues. Germline V gene data show CDR1 as LGHDT and CDR2 as YNNKEL (reference sequence). CDR3 residues: CASSRDPGSYEQYF. The CDR3 DNA reads TGTGCCAGCAGCCGAGATCCGGGCAGCTACGAGCAGTACTTC.

The rearrangement joins TRBV24-1 to TRBJ1-2, with D maybe TRBD1 (5 bases). Looked up from germline, CDR1 is KGHDR and CDR2 is SFDVKD. The V gene lost 0 bases and the J gene lost 7 bases, with 17 bases spanning the gap. This CDR3 spans 16 amino acids. CDR3 region: CATSDLQNPGEGGYTF. Written as DNA, the CDR3 is TGTGCCACCAGTGATTTGCAGAACCCGGGGGAAGGTGGCTACACCTTC.

The V call is TRBV5-1, the J call TRBJ1-4, with unresolved D. This CDR3 spans 15 amino acids. Trimming removed 2 bases at V and 3 bases at J, with 11 bases between. Germline loops: CDR1 SGHRS, CDR2 YFSETQ. The DNA of the CDR3 is TGCGCCAGCAGCTTTTATAGAGGTGCTAATGAAAAACTGTTTTTT. It specifies CASSFYRGANEKLFF. Full variable domain (remainder filled in from reference TRBV5-1 and TRBJ1-4): KAGVTQTPRYLIKTRGQQVTLSCSPISGHRSVSWYQQTPGQGLQFLFEYFSETQRNKGNFPGRFSGRQFSNSRSEMNVSTLELGDSALYLCASSFYRGANEKLFFGSGTQLSVL.

This clonotype was recorded a few times. This chain uses TRBV7-6 with TRBJ2-7, with 13 nucleotides matching TRBD2. J gave up 1 base and V 1 base, and 10 bases lay outside the gene matches. The germline V gene encodes CDR1 SGHVS and CDR2 FNYEAQ. This CDR3 spans 19 amino acids. CDR3 sequence reads: CASSLETSGRADTSYEQYF. CDR3 DNA: TGTGCCAGCAGCTTAGAAACTAGCGGGAGGGCCGATACGTCCTACGAGCAGTACTTC.

This clonotype has a handful of counts. This rearrangement joins TRBV12-3 or TRBV12-4 to TRBJ2-1, with 13 bases matching TRBD2. The CDR3 has 14 amino acids. After removal of 6 bases from V and 12 bases from J, the junction contained 8 bases not matched to a gene. CDR3: CASSQGTSGIVQFF. The DNA for the CDR3 is TGTGCCAGCAGCCAAGGGACTAGCGGGATTGTGCAGTTCTTC.

A few counts support this clonotype. The chain combines TRBV20-1 with TRBJ2-7, with 8 bases identical to TRBD2. After removal of 6 bases from V and 0 bases from J, the junction contained 10 bases not matched to a gene. Germline assignment: CDR1 DFQATT and CDR2 SNEGSKA (reference sequence). CDR3 size: 15 residues. The CDR3 loop reads CSATSDPWSSYEQYF. The CDR3 DNA reads TGCAGTGCGACTAGCGATCCGTGGAGCTCCTACGAGCAGTACTTC.

This clonotype was detected ten times or more. Sequence at one end of the junction differs from germline and may be a read error. The genes are TRBV5-1 and TRBJ2-3; no reliable D call. Germline lookup yields CDR1 SGHRS and CDR2 YFSETQ. The CDR3 loop spans 12 amino acids. The CDR3 region is CASSYSTDTQYF. CDR3 coding DNA: TGTGCCAGCAGCTATAGCACAGATACGCAGTATTTT.

This chain's CDR3 is CASGGPGQGTGANVLTF. The CDR3 DNA follows: TGTGCCAGCGGTGGACCGGGACAGGGGACTGGGGCCAACGTCCTGACTTTC. The chain joins TRBV12-3 or TRBV12-4 to TRBJ2-6; the match to TRBD1 covers 10 bases. The CDR3 covers 17 residues. Unmatched junction bases numbered 9, after V lost 8 bases and J lost 2 bases.

The sample holds one count of this clonotype. The CDR3: CASSTWDSLFTEAFF. The CDR3 DNA sequence: TGTGCCAGCAGTACTTGGGACAGCCTTTTCACTGAAGCTTTCTTT. The chain carries TRBV27 and TRBJ1-1, with 7 bases lining up with TRBD1. This CDR3 comprises 15 residues. The germline gives CDR1 MNHEY, CDR2 SMNVEV (reference sequence). V dropped 5 bases and J dropped 4; count of bases not matched to a gene: 10.

The V and J genes are TRBV6-5 and TRBJ2-7; 12 bases align to TRBD2. The germline gives CDR1 MNHEY, CDR2 SVGAGI. This CDR3 region has 15 residues. V dropped 7 bases and J dropped 1; count of bases not matched to a gene: 5. The CDR3 region is CASKGTSGYSYEQYF. The CDR3 region has the DNA TGTGCCAGCAAGGGGACTAGCGGGTATTCCTACGAGCAGTACTTC.

The chain joins TRBV6-5 to TRBJ2-4; D may be TRBD2 (7 bases). The CDR3 runs to 14 residues. V was trimmed by 0 bases and J by 13 bases, leaving 16 bases between them. Germline lookup yields CDR1 MNHEY and CDR2 SVGAGI. The CDR3: CASSYSITGREQYF. DNA of the CDR3: TGTGCCAGCAGTTACTCGATAACAGGGAGGGAGCAGTACTTC.

The chain carries TRBV11-1 and TRBJ2-7, with D uncertain. V dropped 5 bases and J dropped 6 bases, with 14 bases sitting between them. This CDR3 is 13 amino acids long. Germline V lookup: CDR1 SGHAT, CDR2 FQDESV (reference sequence). This chain's CDR3 is CASSPRGSPEQYF. The DNA for the CDR3 is TGTGCCAGCAGCCCCCGAGGATCCCCCGAGCAGTACTTC.

This clonotype has a handful of counts. V and J are TRBV20-1 and TRBJ2-7; 10 bases agree with TRBD2. CDR1 and CDR2 (germline): DFQATT, SNEGSKA (reference sequence). This CDR3 contains 13 residues. Trimming took 6 bases from V and 9 from J; bases not matched to a gene: 11. The DNA of the CDR3 is TGCAGTGCCGCCAGCGGGAGGGCCGGGCTGCAGTACTTC. The encoded protein is CSAASGRAGLQYF.

Only one count was recorded for this clonotype. At one of its ends the junction is not consistent with the germline gene, which may arise from a read error. The chain joins TRBV29-1 to TRBJ2-3; D is possibly TRBD1 (7 bases). Germline V lookup: CDR1 SQVTM, CDR2 ANQGSEA. This CDR3 region has 13 residues. CDR3 sequence: CNVGTDGGRYAYF. The CDR3 nucleotides read TGCAACGTTGGGACAGACGGGGGCAGATACGCGTATTTT.

The chain is built from TRBV6-1 and TRBJ2-7, with 7 bases identical to TRBD1. The V gene end was trimmed by 4 bases and the J gene end by 2 bases; junction bases not matched to a gene: 8. The germline CDR1 and CDR2 sequences are MNHNS and SASEGT. This CDR3 has 15 amino acids. CDR3 in amino acids: CASSVTGTDTYEQYF. CDR3 in DNA: TGTGCCAGCAGTGTTACCGGGACAGACACCTACGAGCAGTACTTC.

The J gene is TRBJ2-3, the V gene TRBV5-1; 10 positions agree with TRBD2. CDR1 and CDR2 from the germline V gene are SGHRS and YFSETQ. The V gene end was trimmed by 0 bases and the J gene end by 4 bases; junction bases not matched to a gene: 5. This CDR3 contains 16 residues. The CDR3 spells CASSLGLAGDSDTQYF. The CDR3 DNA reads TGCGCCAGCAGCTTGGGGCTAGCGGGAGATTCAGATACGCAGTATTTT.

Comment on this clonotype: Germline is not matched at one junction end, which may reflect a read error. This chain's CDR3 is CACRRGHLDCSPLHF. The CDR3 DNA follows: TGTGCCTGCAGGAGGGGGCATCTTGACTGTTCACCCCTCCACTTT. The chain couples TRBV6-4 to TRBJ1-6; TRBD1 aligns across 7 bases. The CDR3 covers 15 residues. Germline assignment: CDR1 MRHNA and CDR2 SNTAGT.

V is TRBV28 and J is TRBJ1-2; 7 bases agree with TRBD1. The V gene's germline CDR1 is MDHEN and CDR2 SYDVKM. This CDR3 contains 15 residues. The ends lost 5 bases at V and 5 bases at J; junction bases unmatched: 11. The CDR3 DNA reads as TGTGCCAGCAGTCGACAGGGTGGCGGAGGGTATGGCTACACCTTC. Translation: CASSRQGGGGYGYTF.

This clonotype was observed a few times. This chain uses TRBV20-1 with TRBJ2-1; 8 bases agree with TRBD2. Trimming at V came to 3 bases and at J to 7 bases, leaving 2 bases not matched to a gene. Germline V gives CDR1 DFQATT, CDR2 SNEGSKA (reference sequence). The CDR3 sequence is 12 residues long. CDR3 loop: CSASSGTNEQFF. Here the CDR3 DNA reads TGCAGTGCTAGTAGCGGGACGAATGAGCAGTTCTTC.